The 5 T cell receptor beta chains below all came from one sample that was sequenced in a study of blood T cell repertoires in COVID-19 (dated by TCRdb to the early 2020s). The library was generated by the immunoSEQ multiplex PCR assay. TCRdb re-hosts the immuneACCESS table, in-frame sequences only. Its copies lack some clones; in the studies checked, an unresolved V gene accounts for under half of them, and the cause for the rest is not known. The sample has fewer than 450,000 clones on record, around 91% of them singletons. The ten largest clonotypes hold 0.6% of the sample. The sequenced material came from PBMCs or T cells enriched from blood (not recorded which). These receptors were collected from a man between 18 and 35 years old who had recovered from COVID-19.

The chain has TRBV27 and TRBJ1-1, with TRBD1 identical over 10 bases. Germline trimming cut 3 bases from V and 7 bases from J; bases unmatched to any gene: 5. This CDR3 spans 14 amino acids. Per germline, CDR1 MNHEY and CDR2 SMNVEV (reference sequence). CDR3 in amino acids: CASSFSGTGVEAFF. CDR3 sequence (DNA): TGTGCCAGCAGTTTCTCAGGGACAGGGGTTGAAGCTTTCTTT.

This rearrangement joins TRBV6-9 to TRBJ2-1; 10 bases agree with TRBD2. This CDR3 contains 14 residues. Germline V gene sequence: CDR1 MNHGY, CDR2 SVAAGI. J gave up 8 bases and V 8 bases, and 9 bases lay outside the gene matches. CDR3 nucleotides: TGTGCCAGCCCTGAGAGCGGGAGGGTCGATGAGCAGTTCTTC. Translation gives CASPESGRVDEQFF.

The chain joins TRBV18 to TRBJ2-5; 8 bases fit TRBD1. Losses at the gene ends were 6 bases for V and 5 bases for J; bases not matched to a gene: 17. Germline assignment: CDR1 KGHSH and CDR2 LQKENI. The CDR3 has 17 residues. The CDR3 spells CASSPYKTTGDWETQYF. CDR3 coding DNA: TGTGCCAGCTCTCCTTACAAGACGACAGGGGATTGGGAGACCCAGTACTTC.

The chain recombines TRBV7-2 with TRBJ1-1, with D hard to call. Trimming stripped 5 bases from V and 7 bases from J, with 8 bases between. The CDR3 has 11 amino acids. CDR1 is SGHTA, CDR2 FQGNSA, per germline. CDR3: CASSAGGEAFF. In nucleotides, the CDR3 is TGTGCCAGCAGCGCGGGTGGTGAAGCTTTCTTT.

The rearrangement links TRBV21-1 to TRBJ1-5. TRBV21-1 is listed as a pseudogene. CDR3 length equals 13 residues. CDR3 in DNA: TGTGCCAGCAGGGGTAGCTGCAATCAGCCCCAGCATTTT. As protein: CASRGSCNQPQHF.